These 10 T cell receptor beta chains came from one sample sequenced in a study of blood T cell repertoires in COVID-19. Clones were read by immunoSEQ multiplex PCR, and TCRdb kept only the in-frame ones, dropping some. Of a few hundred thousand clones listed, roughly 80% are singletons. The source material was peripheral blood. These receptors all come from a woman between 18 and 30 years old with acute or convalescent COVID-19.

V usage is TRBV7-2 and J usage is TRBJ1-5, with D possibly being TRBD1 (5 bases). V was cut by 1 base and J by 7 bases, with 11 bases left in between. In germline, CDR1 is SGHTA, CDR2 FQGNSA. The CDR3 consists of 14 residues. CDR3 loop: CASSLVGGEQPQHF. For the CDR3, the DNA is TGTGCCAGCAGCTTAGTTGGAGGGGAACAGCCCCAGCATTTT.

This chain joins TRBV20-1 and TRBJ2-7; tentatively, D is TRBD2 (5 bases). Between the trimmed V and J ends, which lost 8 bases and 3 bases, there was a span of 11 bases. The CDR3 spans 11 residues. The V gene's germline CDR1 is DFQATT and CDR2 SNEGSKA (reference sequence). Here the CDR3 reads CSPPAGYEQYF. The CDR3 DNA sequence: TGCAGTCCCCCGGCGGGCTACGAGCAGTACTTC.

This chain links TRBV28 with TRBJ1-1, with TRBD1 identical over 7 bases. The CDR3 is 15 residues long. Germline V CDR1 and CDR2: MDHEN, SYDVKM. V trimming: 4 bases; J trimming: 2 bases; junction bases outside the gene matches: 7. This CDR3 reads CASSSLGTVNTEAFF. The CDR3 DNA sequence: TGTGCCAGCAGTTCTCTAGGGACAGTTAACACTGAAGCTTTCTTT. Filled out from reference TRBV28 and TRBJ1-1, the complete variable domain reads DVKVTQSSRYLVKRTGEKVFLECVQDMDHENMFWYRQDPGLGLRLIYFSYDVKMKEKGDIPEGYSVSREKKERFSLILESASTNQTSMYLCASSSLGTVNTEAFFGQGTRLTVV.

The V gene is TRBV7-2, the J gene TRBJ1-1; D is unclear. Trimming left V 4 bases short and J 0 bases short, with 15 bases between. CDR1 is SGHTA and CDR2 is FQGNSA in the germline V gene. The CDR3 covers 16 residues. The CDR3: CASSSGPGGMNTEAFF. The CDR3 bases are TGTGCCAGCAGCTCCGGTCCCGGCGGAATGAACACTGAAGCTTTCTTT.

This chain connects TRBV5-1 to TRBJ2-1; perhaps TRBD1 as D (6 bases). Trimming cost V 4 bases and J 6 bases, with 14 bases left between them. The CDR3 consists of 14 residues. The germline V gene encodes CDR1 SGHRS and CDR2 YFSETQ. The CDR3 DNA sequence: TGCGCCAGCAGCGGACGGACAGAGCCCAATGAGCAGTTCTTC. Translation: CASSGRTEPNEQFF.

The J gene is TRBJ1-4, the V gene TRBV7-9; D not resolved. V lost 4 bases, J lost 8 bases, and 17 bases lay in between. The CDR3 has 15 residues. CDR1 and CDR2 (germline): SEHNR, FQNEAQ (reference sequence). This chain's CDR3 is CASSSTSLTGEKLFF. The CDR3 nucleotides read TGTGCCAGCAGCTCCACTTCACTAACGGGAGAAAAACTGTTTTTT.

V usage is TRBV7-9 and J usage is TRBJ2-7; 11 bases map to TRBD1. The CDR3 contains 14 residues. J was trimmed by 7 bases and V by 4 bases; bases with no gene match: 6. Germline lookup yields CDR1 SEHNR and CDR2 FQNEAQ (reference sequence). Here the CDR3 DNA reads TGTGCCAGCAGCTCCGGACAGGGGGCGATGGAGCAGTACTTC. Translated, it gives CASSSGQGAMEQYF.

The chain has TRBV5-1 and TRBJ2-2; 13 nucleotides line up with TRBD2. V shed 1 base and J 4 bases; nucleotides not matched to a gene: 16. This CDR3 has 21 amino acids. Germline V gene sequence: CDR1 SGHRS, CDR2 YFSETQ. The CDR3 DNA follows: TGCGCCAGCAGCTTGTTTATTGCTAGGACTAGCGGGAGATTGGGCACCGGGGAGCTGTTTTTT. The encoded protein is CASSLFIARTSGRLGTGELFF.

This clone was observed a single time. V usage is TRBV19 and J usage is TRBJ1-1; possibly TRBD1 for D (5 bases). The CDR3 has 13 amino acids. The germline V gene has CDR1 LNHDA and CDR2 SQIVND (reference sequence). V lost 5 bases to trimming and J lost 7 bases, with 14 bases between them. The CDR3 coding sequence is TGTGCCAGTAGTGCCTTTACAGGTTTTGAAGCTTTCTTT. Translation: CASSAFTGFEAFF. The entire variable domain, with the rest obtained from reference TRBV19 and TRBJ1-1, is as follows: DGGITQSPKYLFRKEGQNVTLSCEQNLNHDAMYWYRQDPGQGLRLIYYSQIVNDFQKGDIAEGYSVSREKKESFPLTVTSAQKNPTAFYLCASSAFTGFEAFFGQGTRLTVV.

This clone was seen once. The gene calls are TRBV11-2 and TRBJ2-6; perhaps TRBD2 as D (5 bases). The CDR3 runs to 17 residues. Germline-derived CDR1 and CDR2 are SGHAT and FQNNGV. Trimming left V 1 base short and J 0 bases short, with 10 bases between. Written as DNA, the CDR3 is TGTGCCAGCAGCTTAGTGAGGGCCAACTCTGGGGCCAACGTCCTGACTTTC. This translates into CASSLVRANSGANVLTF.